This T cell receptor (beta chain) came from a study of blood T cell repertoires in COVID-19. Method: immunoSEQ multiplex PCR; TCRdb's copy keeps in-frame clones and lacks some. The repertoire has fewer than 250,000 clones, about 81% of them found once; the top ten carry approximately 8.1%. This CDR3 has 15 amino acids. The ends were cut back, 5 bases at V and 3 bases at J, with 16 bases in the middle. Per germline, CDR1 SGHVS and CDR2 FNYEAQ. This clone was counted between two and nine times. The rearrangement joins TRBV7-6 to TRBJ1-1; a weak D match, TRBD1 (6 bases). The sequence was obtained from a woman aged 55-70 years with COVID-19, enrolled during active disease. The specimen was peripheral blood. The CDR3 DNA reads TGTGCCAGCAGCCAATTGGGACCAGGGGACACTGAAGCTTTCTTT. Its translation is CASSQLGPGDTEAFF.